The clone carrying this T cell receptor beta chain was observed a few times. The antigen is unknown. The sample originates from a study of identical twins. The study, taken as a whole, reports: With monozygotic twins, out-of-frame TCR alpha sharing exceeded what models estimated.

Each CDR3 protein is one row after TCRdb ran MiXCR on the 5' RACE reads. The sample includes roughly 1,500,000 distinct CDR3 sequences, under 35% seen only once; the top ten take about 0.27%. The ends were cut back, 5 bases at V and 2 bases at J, with 13 bases in the middle. The CDR3 contains 14 residues. Germline lookup yields CDR1 MNHNS and CDR2 SASEGT. V is TRBV6-1 and J is TRBJ2-7, with D possibly being TRBD1 or TRBD2 (5 bases each). The clonotype was recovered from a newborn girl in good health. The sample was cord blood. The CDR3 nucleotides read TGTGCCAGCAGTCAACGGGGACCTACCTACGAGCAGTACTTC. The encoded protein is CASSQRGPTYEQYF.